This T cell receptor (beta chain) was observed in a study of blood T cell repertoires in COVID-19. Sequenced by immunoSEQ multiplex PCR; TCRdb stores in-frame clones only, minus some. The repertoire holds around 270,000 clones, with 86% as singletons. This CDR3 spans 15 amino acids. Germline V gene lookup returns CDR1 SGHDT and CDR2 YYEEEE. The V end was cut by 4 bases, the J end by 6 bases, with 14 bases between. The genes are TRBV5-6 and TRBJ1-6; weak D call: TRBD1 (5 bases). This sequence originates from a man younger than 45 with active or convalescent COVID-19. The sample comprised peripheral blood. This CDR3 is CASSPVGQPNSPLHF. The CDR3 bases are TGTGCCAGCAGCCCGGTGGGGCAGCCTAATTCACCCCTCCACTTT. Complete variable domain (other parts from reference TRBV5-6 and TRBJ1-6): DAGVTQSPTHLIKTRGQQVTLRCSPKSGHDTVSWYQQALGQGPQFIFQYYEEEERQRGNFPDRFSGHQFPNYSSELNVNALLLGDSALYLCASSPVGQPNSPLHFGNGTRLTVT.